This T cell receptor beta chain stems from a study of blood T cell repertoires in COVID-19. Study summary: The samples span acute and convalescent COVID-19 from the United States, Italy and Spain. The cDNA or gDNA used as material had been derived from T cells, B-cell-depleted T cells, or PBMCs.

Original handling: Cell counts per sample came from amplifying reference gene primers. Libraries were prepared by immunoSEQ multiplex PCR; TCRdb keeps only in-frame clonotypes and omits some of them. That table supplies the V and J calls and clone size; D and trimming were determined from the DNA. The data show 25,000 to 30,000 clones, 80% to 90% seen once. Germline-derived CDR1 and CDR2 are SGDLS and YYNGEE. V shed 4 bases and J shed 7 bases, with 20 bases lying between them. CDR3 length: 15 amino acids. The chain has TRBV9 and TRBJ1-2, with no clear D. The TCR sequence derives from a human donor in a cohort sampled during active COVID-19. The donor label of this sample is uncertain. Input material: peripheral blood. CDR3 nucleotides: TGTGCCAGCAGCTCAGCGCCGGGATCCACGTCTGGCTACACCTTC. Translating gives CASSSAPGSTSGYTF.